The entry that follows covers one T cell receptor (beta chain) sequence. Its antigen is unknown. These data originate in a study of shared clonotypes between healthy human individuals. Naive-designated CD8 cells lacked CD45RO, were positively enriched for CCR7, and omitted terminally differentiated effector memory CD45RA+ cells. Measured with immunoSEQ multiplex PCR; TCRdb has only the in-frame clones, and not every one. The sample contains millions of clones, about 95% of which appear only once. General study points: There were few donors, and this limited the genetic and exposure-history diversity represented. Against clonotypes common to all four donors, non-shared ones had lower generation probabilities.

This receptor was identified in a man in his late teens or twenties in good health. Sequenced input: naive CD8+ T cells sorted from blood.

The CDR3 coding sequence is TGTGCCAGCAGTATGACAGGGAGTGATTCACCCCTCCACTTT. Translated, it gives CASSMTGSDSPLHF. The rearrangement uses TRBV7-9 and TRBJ1-6; 7 bases fit TRBD1. V gave up 6 bases and J gave up 8 bases; unmatched junction bases: 7. The germline V gene has CDR1 SEHNR and CDR2 FQNEAQ (reference sequence). The CDR3 loop spans 14 amino acids. Using reference TRBV7-9 and TRBJ1-6 for the parts outside the CDR3, the full variable domain is DTGVSQNPRHKITKRGQNVTFRCDPISEHNRLYWYRQTLGQGPEFLTYFQNEAQLEKSRLLSDRFSAERPKGSFSTLEIQRTEQGDSAMYLCASSMTGSDSPLHFGNGTRLTVT.